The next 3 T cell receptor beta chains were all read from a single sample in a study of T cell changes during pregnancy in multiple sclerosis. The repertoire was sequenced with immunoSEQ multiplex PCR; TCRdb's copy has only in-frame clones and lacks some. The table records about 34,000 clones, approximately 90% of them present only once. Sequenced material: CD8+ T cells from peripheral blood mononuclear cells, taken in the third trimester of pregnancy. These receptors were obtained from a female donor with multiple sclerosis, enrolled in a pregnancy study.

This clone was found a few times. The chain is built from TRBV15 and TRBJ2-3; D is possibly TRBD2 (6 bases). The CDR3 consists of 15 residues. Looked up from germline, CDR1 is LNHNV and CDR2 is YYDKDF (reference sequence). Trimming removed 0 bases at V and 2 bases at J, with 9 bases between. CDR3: CATSRERGTTDTQYF. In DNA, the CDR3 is TGTGCCACCAGCAGAGAGCGGGGTACCACAGATACGCAGTATTTT.

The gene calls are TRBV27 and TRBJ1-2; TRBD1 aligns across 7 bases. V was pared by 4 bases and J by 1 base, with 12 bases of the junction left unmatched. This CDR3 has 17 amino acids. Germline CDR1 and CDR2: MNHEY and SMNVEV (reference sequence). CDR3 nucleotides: TGTGCCAGCAGTTCGTCCGCCGGGACAGCATTTAACTATGGCTACACCTTC. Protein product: CASSSSAGTAFNYGYTF.

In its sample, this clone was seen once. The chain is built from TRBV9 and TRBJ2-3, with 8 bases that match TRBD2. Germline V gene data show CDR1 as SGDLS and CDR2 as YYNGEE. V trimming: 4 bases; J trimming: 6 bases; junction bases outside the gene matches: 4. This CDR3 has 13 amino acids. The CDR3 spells CASSRGGLDTQYF. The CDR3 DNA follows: TGTGCCAGCAGCCGGGGGGGATTGGATACGCAGTATTTT.